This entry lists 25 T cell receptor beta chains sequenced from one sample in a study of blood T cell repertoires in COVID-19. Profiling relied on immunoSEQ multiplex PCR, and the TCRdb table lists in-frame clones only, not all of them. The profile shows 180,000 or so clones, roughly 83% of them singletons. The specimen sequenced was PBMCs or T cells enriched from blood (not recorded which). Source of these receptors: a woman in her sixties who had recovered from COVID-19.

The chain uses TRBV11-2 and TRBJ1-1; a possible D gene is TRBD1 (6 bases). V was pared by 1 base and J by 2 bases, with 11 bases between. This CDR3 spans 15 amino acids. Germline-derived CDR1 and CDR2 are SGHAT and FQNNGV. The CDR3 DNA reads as TGTGCCAGCAGCTTAGGACAGGTTGGTAACACTGAAGCTTTCTTT. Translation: CASSLGQVGNTEAFF.

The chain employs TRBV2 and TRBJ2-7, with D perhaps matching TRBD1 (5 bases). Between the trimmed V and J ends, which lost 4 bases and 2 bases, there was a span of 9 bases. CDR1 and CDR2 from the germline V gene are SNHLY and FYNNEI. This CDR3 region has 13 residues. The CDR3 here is CASSAGFTYEQYF. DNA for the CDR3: TGTGCCAGCAGTGCAGGGTTTACCTACGAGCAGTACTTC.

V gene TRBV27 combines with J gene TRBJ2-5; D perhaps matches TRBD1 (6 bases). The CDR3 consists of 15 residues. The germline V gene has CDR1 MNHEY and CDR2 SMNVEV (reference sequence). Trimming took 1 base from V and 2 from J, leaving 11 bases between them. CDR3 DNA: TGTGCCAGCAGTTTATTGGGGACATTACAAGAGACCCAGTACTTC. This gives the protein CASSLLGTLQETQYF.

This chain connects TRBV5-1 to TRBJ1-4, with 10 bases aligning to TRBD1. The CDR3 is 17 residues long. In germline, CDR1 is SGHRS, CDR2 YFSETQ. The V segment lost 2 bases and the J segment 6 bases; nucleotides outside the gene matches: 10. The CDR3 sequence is CASSLGVAGTGDEKLFF. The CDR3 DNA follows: TGCGCCAGCAGCTTAGGGGTCGCGGGGACAGGGGATGAAAAACTGTTTTTT.

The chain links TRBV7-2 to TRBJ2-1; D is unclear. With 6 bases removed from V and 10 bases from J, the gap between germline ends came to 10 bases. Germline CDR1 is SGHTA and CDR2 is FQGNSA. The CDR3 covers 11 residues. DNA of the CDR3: TGTGCCAGCAGGTTCCAGTACGAGCAGTTCTTC. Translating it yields CASRFQYEQFF.

The CDR3 reads CASSLDGGLSEKLFF. The DNA of the CDR3 is TGTGCCAGCAGCTTAGATGGGGGCCTGAGTGAAAAACTGTTTTTT. The chain carries TRBV7-2 and TRBJ1-4; the D gene is possibly TRBD1 (6 bases). Trimming took 1 base from V and 7 from J, leaving 13 bases between them. The germline gives CDR1 SGHTA, CDR2 FQGNSA. The CDR3 runs 15 residues.

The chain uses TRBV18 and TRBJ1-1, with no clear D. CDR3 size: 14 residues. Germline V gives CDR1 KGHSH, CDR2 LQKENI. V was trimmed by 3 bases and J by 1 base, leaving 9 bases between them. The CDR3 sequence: CASSPQQENTEAFF. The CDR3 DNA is TGTGCCAGCTCACCCCAGCAGGAGAACACTGAAGCTTTCTTT.

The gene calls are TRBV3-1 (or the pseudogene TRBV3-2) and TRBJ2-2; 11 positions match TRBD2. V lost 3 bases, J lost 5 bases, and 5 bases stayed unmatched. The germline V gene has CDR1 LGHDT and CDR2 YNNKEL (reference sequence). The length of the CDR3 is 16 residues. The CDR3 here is CASSQTSGTRTGELFF. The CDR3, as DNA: TGTGCCAGCAGCCAGACTAGCGGGACAAGAACCGGGGAGCTGTTTTTT.

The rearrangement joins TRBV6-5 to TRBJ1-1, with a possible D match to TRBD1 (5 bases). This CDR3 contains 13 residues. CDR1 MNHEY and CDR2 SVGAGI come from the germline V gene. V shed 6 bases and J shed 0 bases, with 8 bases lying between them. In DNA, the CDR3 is TGTGCCAGCAGGGCGGGGGTGAACACTGAAGCTTTCTTT. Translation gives CASRAGVNTEAFF.

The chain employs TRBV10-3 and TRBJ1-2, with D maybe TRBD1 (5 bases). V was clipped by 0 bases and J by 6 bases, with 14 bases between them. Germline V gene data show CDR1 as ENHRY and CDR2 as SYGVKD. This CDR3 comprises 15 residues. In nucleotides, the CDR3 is TGTGCCATCAGTGAGTCGGGAAGGGGTCTGGATGGCTACACCTTC. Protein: CAISESGRGLDGYTF.

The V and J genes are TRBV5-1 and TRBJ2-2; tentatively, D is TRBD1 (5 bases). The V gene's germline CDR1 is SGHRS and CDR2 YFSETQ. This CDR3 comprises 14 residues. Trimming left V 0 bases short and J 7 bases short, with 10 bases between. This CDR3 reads CASSLGQGHGELFF. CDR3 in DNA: TGCGCCAGCAGCTTGGGTCAGGGCCACGGGGAGCTGTTTTTT.

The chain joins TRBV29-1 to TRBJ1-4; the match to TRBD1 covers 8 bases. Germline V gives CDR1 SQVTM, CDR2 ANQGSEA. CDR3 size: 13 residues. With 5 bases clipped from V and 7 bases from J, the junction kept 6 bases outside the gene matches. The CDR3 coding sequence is TGCAGCGTTCAGACAGGGGCGGGTGAAAAACTGTTTTTT. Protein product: CSVQTGAGEKLFF.

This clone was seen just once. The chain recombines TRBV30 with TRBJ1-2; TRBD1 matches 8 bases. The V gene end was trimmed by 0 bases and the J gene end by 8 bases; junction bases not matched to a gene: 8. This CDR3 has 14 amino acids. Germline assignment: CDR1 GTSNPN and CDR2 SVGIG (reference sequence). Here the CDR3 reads CAWSVGQGQRGYTF. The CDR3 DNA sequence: TGTGCCTGGAGTGTCGGACAGGGACAGAGAGGCTACACCTTC.

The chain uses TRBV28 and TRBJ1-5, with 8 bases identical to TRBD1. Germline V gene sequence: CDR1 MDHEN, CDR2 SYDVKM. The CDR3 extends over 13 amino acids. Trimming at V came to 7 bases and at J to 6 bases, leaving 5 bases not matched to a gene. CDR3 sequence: CASIAGGVQPQHF. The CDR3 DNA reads TGTGCCAGCATTGCAGGGGGCGTTCAGCCCCAGCATTTT. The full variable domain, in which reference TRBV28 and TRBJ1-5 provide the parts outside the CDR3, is DVKVTQSSRYLVKRTGEKVFLECVQDMDHENMFWYRQDPGLGLRLIYFSYDVKMKEKGDIPEGYSVSREKKERFSLILESASTNQTSMYLCASIAGGVQPQHFGDGTRLSIL.

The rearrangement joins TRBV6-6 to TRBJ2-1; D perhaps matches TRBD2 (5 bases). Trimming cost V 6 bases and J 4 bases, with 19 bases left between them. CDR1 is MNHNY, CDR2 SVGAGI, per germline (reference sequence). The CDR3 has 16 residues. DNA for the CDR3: TGTGCCAGCAGCCCTAGGGCCGGGATGACGTACAATGAGCAGTTCTTC. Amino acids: CASSPRAGMTYNEQFF.

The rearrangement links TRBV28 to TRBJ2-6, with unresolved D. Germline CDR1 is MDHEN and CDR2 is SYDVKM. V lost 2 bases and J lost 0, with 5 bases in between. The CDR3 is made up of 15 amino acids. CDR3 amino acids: CASSLTLSGANVLTF. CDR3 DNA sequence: TGTGCCAGCAGTTTAACTCTCTCTGGGGCCAACGTCCTGACTTTC.

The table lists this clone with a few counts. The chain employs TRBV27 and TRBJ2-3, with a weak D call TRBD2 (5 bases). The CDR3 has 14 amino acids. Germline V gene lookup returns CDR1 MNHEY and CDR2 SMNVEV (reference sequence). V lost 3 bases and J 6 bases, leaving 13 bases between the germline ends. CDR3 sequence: CASSLRAGTDTQYF. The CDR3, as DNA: TGTGCCAGCAGTTTGAGGGCCGGAACGGATACGCAGTATTTT.

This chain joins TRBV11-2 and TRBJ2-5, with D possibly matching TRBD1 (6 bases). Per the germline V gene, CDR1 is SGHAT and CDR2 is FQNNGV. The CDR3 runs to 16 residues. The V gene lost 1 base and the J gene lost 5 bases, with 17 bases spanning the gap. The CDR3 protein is CASSLGLTGLYETQYF. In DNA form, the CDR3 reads TGTGCCAGCAGCTTAGGTCTTACAGGGTTATATGAGACCCAGTACTTC.

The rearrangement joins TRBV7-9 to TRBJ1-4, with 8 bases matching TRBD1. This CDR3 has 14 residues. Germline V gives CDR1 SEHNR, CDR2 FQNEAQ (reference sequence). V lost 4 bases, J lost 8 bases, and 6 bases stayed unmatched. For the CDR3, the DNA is TGTGCCAGCAGCTGGACAGGGTCCTACGAAAAACTGTTTTTT. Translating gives CASSWTGSYEKLFF.

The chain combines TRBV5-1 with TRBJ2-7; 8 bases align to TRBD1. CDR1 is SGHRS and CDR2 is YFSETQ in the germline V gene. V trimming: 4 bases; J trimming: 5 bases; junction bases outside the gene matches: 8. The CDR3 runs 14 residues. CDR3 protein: CASSPAQGEDEQYF. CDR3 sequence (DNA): TGCGCCAGCAGCCCAGCACAGGGGGAAGACGAGCAGTACTTC. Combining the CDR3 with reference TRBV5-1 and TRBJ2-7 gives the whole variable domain KAGVTQTPRYLIKTRGQQVTLSCSPISGHRSVSWYQQTPGQGLQFLFEYFSETQRNKGNFPGRFSGRQFSNSRSEMNVSTLELGDSALYLCASSPAQGEDEQYFGPGTRLTVT.

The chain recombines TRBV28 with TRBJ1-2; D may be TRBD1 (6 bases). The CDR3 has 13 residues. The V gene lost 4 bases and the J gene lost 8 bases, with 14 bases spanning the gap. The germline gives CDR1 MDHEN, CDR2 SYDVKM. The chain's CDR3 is CASSYSGVLGYTF. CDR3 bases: TGTGCCAGCAGTTATTCAGGGGTCCTGGGCTACACCTTC.

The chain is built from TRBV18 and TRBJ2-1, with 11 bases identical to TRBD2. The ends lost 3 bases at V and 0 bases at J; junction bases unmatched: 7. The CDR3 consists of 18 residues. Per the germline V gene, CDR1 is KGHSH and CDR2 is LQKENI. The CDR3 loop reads CASSPTSGISSSYNEQFF. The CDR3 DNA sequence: TGTGCCAGCTCACCGACTAGCGGGATTTCAAGCTCCTACAATGAGCAGTTCTTC.

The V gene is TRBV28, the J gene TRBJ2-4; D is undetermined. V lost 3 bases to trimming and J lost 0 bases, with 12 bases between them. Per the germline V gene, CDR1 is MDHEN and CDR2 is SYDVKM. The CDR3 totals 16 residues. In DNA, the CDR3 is TGTGCCAGCAGTTTGTACAGCCAACTAGCCAAAAACATTCAGTACTTC. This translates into CASSLYSQLAKNIQYF.

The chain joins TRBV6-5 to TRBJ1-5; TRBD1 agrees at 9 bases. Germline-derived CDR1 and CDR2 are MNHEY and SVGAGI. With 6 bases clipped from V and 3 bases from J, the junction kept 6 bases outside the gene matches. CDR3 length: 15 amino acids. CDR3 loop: CASSLGTGFNQPQHF. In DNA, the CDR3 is TGTGCCAGCAGCCTGGGGACAGGGTTCAATCAGCCCCAGCATTTT.

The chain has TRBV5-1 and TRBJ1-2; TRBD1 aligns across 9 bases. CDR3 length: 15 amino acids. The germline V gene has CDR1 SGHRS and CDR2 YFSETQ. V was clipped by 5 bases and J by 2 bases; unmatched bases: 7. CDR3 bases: TGCGCCAGCAGGTTGTCGGGACAGGGAAACTATGGCTACACCTTC. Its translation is CASRLSGQGNYGYTF.